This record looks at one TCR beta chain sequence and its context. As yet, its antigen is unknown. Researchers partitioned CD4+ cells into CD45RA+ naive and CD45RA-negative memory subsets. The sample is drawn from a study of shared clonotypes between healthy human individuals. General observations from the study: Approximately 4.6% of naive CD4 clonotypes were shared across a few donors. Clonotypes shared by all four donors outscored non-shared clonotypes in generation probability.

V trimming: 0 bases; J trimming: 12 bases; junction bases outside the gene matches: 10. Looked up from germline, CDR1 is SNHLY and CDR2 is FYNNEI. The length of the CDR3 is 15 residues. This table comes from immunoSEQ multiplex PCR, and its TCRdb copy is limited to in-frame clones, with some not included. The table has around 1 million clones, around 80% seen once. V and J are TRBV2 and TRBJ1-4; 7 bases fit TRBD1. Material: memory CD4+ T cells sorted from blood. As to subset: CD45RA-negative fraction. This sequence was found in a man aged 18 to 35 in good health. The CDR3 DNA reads TGTGCCAGCAGTGAAGCGGTCAGGGGGAGGGAAGAACTGTTTTTT. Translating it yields CASSEAVRGREELFF.